This TCR beta chain was recovered during a study of OX40 agonist ivuxolimab in advanced cancers. The overall study: Patients undergoing dose escalation presented with hepatocellular carcinoma, melanoma, renal cell or head and neck cancer. Eligibility rules accepted prior anti-PD-1, anti-PD-L1 or anti-CTLA-4 therapy, and over 30% had some.

Details on this clone: Its cognate antigen is unknown.

The data were produced by immunoSEQ multiplex PCR, yet TCRdb's version contains in-frame clones alone and is incomplete. This table has roughly 59,000 clones, more than 85% appearing once. CDR1 and CDR2 (germline): SGHNT, YENEEA. The CDR3 consists of 14 residues. Study-wide points: There were also nonresponders showing low normalized T-cell clonal expansion.

The sequencing used CD4+ or CD8+ T cells sorted from blood, collected in a trial of the OX40 agonist ivuxolimab. The chain carries TRBV11-3 and TRBJ2-5; D may match TRBD1 or TRBD2 (5 bases each). Judging by the DNA end, TRBJ2-7 fits better; the J call may be wrong. The TCR sequence derives from an adult with an advanced solid tumor such as melanoma, head and neck, liver or kidney cancer. This CDR3 is CASSLRDHSYEQYF. The CDR3 nucleotides read TGTGCCAGCAGCCTCCGGGACCACTCCTACGAGCAGTACTTC.